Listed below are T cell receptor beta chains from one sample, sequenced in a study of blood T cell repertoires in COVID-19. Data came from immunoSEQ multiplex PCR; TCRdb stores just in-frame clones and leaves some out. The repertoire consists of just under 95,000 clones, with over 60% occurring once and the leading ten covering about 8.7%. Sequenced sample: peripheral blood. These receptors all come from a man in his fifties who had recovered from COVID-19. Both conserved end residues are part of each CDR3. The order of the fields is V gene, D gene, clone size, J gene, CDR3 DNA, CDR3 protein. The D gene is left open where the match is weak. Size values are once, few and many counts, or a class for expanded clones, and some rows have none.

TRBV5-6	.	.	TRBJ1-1	TGTGCCAGCAGCCCAGACGCCCGGGCTGAAGCTTTCTTT	CASSPDARAEAFF
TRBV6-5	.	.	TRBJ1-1	TGTGCCAGCAGTTATAGCAGGGGTTTGACTGAAGCTTTCTTT	CASSYSRGLTEAFF
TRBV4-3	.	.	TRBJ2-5	TGCGCCAGCAGCCAAGAAGTCGTAGGGGGAGAGACCCAGTACTTC	CASSQEVVGGETQYF
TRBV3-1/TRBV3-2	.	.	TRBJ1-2	TGTGCCAGCAGCCAAGGGCCTGCTAACTATGGCTACACCTTC	CASSQGPANYGYTF
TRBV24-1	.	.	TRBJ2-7	TGTGCCACCAGTGATTTTACTTATCCCTACGAGCAGTACTTC	CATSDFTYPYEQYF
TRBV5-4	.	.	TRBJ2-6	TGTGCCAGCAGCTTAGGTCAGGGTGGTGGGGCCAACGTCCTGACTTTC	CASSLGQGGGANVLTF
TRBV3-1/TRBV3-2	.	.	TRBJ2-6	TGTGCCAGCAGCCAAATCGGGGGGGCCAACGTCCTGACTTTC	CASSQIGGANVLTF
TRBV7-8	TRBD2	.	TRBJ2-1	TGTGCCAGCAGCCGACGAGGGACTAGCGGGGGGTACAATGAGCAGTTCTTC	CASSRRGTSGGYNEQFF
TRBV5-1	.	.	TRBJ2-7	TGCGCCAGCAGCTTCTCTGACGAGCAGTACTTC	CASSFSDEQYF
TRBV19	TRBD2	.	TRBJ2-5	TGTGCCAGTAGTATTTCGGGAGGGCCGGAGACCCAGTACTTC	CASSISGGPETQYF
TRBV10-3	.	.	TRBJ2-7	TGTGCCATCAGCGGTGGACTGGGCTCCTACGAGCAGTACTTC	CAISGGLGSYEQYF
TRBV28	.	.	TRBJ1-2	TGTGCCAGCAGTTATGGACATGTCTATGGCTACACCTTC	CASSYGHVYGYTF
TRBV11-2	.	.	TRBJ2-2	TGTGCCAGCAGCTTAGATCGGCGGACCGGGGAGCTGTTTTTT	CASSLDRRTGELFF
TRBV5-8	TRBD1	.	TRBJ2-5	TGTGCCAGCAGCCGGGACAGGGTGAGAGAGACCCAGTACTTC	CASSRDRVRETQYF
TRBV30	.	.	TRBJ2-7	TGTGCCTGGAGCAGAATCCGCTCCTACGAGCAGTACTTC	CAWSRIRSYEQYF
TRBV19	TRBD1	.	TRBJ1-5	TGTGCCAGTACCCCCATGAAGGGACAGGGGATTGGAGATCGCAATCAGCCCCAGCATTTT	CASTPMKGQGIGDRNQPQHF
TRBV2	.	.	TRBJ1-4	TGTGCCAGCAGTGAAGGACAGGCAACTAATGAAAAACTGTTTTTT	CASSEGQATNEKLFF
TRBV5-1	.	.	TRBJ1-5	TGCGCCAGCAGCTTGGCAGGGCTGGGCAATCAGCCCCAGCATTTT	CASSLAGLGNQPQHF
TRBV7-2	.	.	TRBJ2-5	TGTGCCAGCAGCTTAGCGGGAGAGCGGACCCAGTACTTC	CASSLAGERTQYF
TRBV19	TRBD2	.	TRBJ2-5	TGTGCCAGTAGTCAGACTAGCGGGGTTCCGCAAGAGACCCAGTACTTC	CASSQTSGVPQETQYF
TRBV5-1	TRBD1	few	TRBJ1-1	TGCGCCAGCAGCCGCCGACAGGGGGCCGCTGAAGCTTTCTTT	CASSRRQGAAEAFF
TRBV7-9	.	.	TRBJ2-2	TGTGCCAGCAGCTCCAGGGTTAACACCGGGGAGCTGTTTTTT	CASSSRVNTGELFF
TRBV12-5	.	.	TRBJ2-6	TGTGCTAGTGGGAGCTCTGGGGCCAACGTCCTGACTTTC	CASGSSGANVLTF
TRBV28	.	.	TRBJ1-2	TGTGGGAGCAATTCCCCATTATATGGCTACACCTTC	CGSNSPLYGYTF
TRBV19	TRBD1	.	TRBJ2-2	TGTGCCAGTAGTACCTTCGGACAGGGGAAGAAGAACGGGGAGCTGTTTTTT	CASSTFGQGKKNGELFF
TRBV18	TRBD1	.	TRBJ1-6	TGTGCCAGCTCCCCAACAGGGGTGAATTCACCCCTCCACTTT	CASSPTGVNSPLHF
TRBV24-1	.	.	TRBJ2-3	TGTGCCACCCGGGTTCCGAGCACAGATACGCAGTATTTT	CATRVPSTDTQYF
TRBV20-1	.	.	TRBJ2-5	TGCAGTGCTGAGATGGAGACCCAGTACTTC	CSAEMETQYF
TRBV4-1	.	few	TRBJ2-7	TGCGCCAGCAGCCCGGCGGAAGGAAGCACCTACGAGCAGTACTTC	CASSPAEGSTYEQYF
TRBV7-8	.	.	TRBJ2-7	TGTGCCAGCAGCTTAGTCCCCGGGTACGAGCAGTACTTC	CASSLVPGYEQYF
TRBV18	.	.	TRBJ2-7	TGTGCCAGCTCACCAGACGCGGGAAGGTACGAGCAGTACTTC	CASSPDAGRYEQYF
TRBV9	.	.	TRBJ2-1	TGTGCCAGCAGCGCCGGGGTTAGCGGCGGTGAGCAGTTCTTC	CASSAGVSGGEQFF
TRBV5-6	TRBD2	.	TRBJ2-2	TGTGCCAGCAGCCGTGACGGAGCGGGGGGCACCGGGGAGCTGTTTTTT	CASSRDGAGGTGELFF
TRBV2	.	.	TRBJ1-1	TGTGCCAGCAGTTTGCCCGGGGTCACTGAAGCTTTCTTT	CASSLPGVTEAFF
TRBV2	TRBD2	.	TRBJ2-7	TGTGCCAGCAGGTCTGTGACTAGCTTCTCCTACGAGCAGTACTTC	CASRSVTSFSYEQYF
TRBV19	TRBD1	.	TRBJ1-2	TGTGCCAGTAGTACGGGACAGGGGGCACCTGCTAACTATGGCTACACCTTC	CASSTGQGAPANYGYTF
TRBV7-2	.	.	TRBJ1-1	TGTGCCAGCAGCACTCAGGGTTACACTGAAGCTTTCTTT	CASSTQGYTEAFF
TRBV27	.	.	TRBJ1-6	TGTGCCAGCGGCTTTGGACAGAGCGCCAATTCACCCCTCCACTTT	CASGFGQSANSPLHF
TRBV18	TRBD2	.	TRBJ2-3	TGTGCCAGCTCACCACTAGCGGGGCTGGCAGATACGCAGTATTTT	CASSPLAGLADTQYF
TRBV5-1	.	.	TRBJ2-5	TGCGCCAGCAGCTTGGTCCCAGGTCAAGAGACCCAGTACTTC	CASSLVPGQETQYF
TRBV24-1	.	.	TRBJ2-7	TGTGCCACCAGTGATGACACAGGGAAGCAGTACTTC	CATSDDTGKQYF
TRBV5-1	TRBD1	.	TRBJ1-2	TGCGCCAGCACCTCCGGGACAGGGGGCTTCCAATCCTATGGCTACACCTTC	CASTSGTGGFQSYGYTF